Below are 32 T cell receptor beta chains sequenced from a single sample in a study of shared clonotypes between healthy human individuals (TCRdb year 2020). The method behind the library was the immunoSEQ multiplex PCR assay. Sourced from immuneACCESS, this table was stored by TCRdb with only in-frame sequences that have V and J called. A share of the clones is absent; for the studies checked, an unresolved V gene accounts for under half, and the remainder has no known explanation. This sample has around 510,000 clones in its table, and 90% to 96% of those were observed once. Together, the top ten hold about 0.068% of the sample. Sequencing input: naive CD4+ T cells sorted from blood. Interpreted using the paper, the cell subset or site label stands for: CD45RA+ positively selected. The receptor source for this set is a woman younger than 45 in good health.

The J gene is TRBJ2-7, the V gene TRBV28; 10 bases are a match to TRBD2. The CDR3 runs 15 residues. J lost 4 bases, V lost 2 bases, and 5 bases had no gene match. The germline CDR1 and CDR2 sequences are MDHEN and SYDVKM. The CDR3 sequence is CASSLASGRVYEQYF. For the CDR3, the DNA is TGTGCCAGCAGTTTAGCCAGCGGGAGGGTGTACGAGCAGTACTTC.

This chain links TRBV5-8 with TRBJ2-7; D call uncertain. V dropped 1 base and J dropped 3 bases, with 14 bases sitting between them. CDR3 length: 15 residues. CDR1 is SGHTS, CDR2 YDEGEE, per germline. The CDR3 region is CASSLQFRNFYEQYF. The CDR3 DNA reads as TGTGCCAGCAGCTTGCAGTTCCGGAATTTCTACGAGCAGTACTTC. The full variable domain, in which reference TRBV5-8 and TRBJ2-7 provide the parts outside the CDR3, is EAGVTQSPTHLIKTRGQQATLRCSPISGHTSVYWYQQALGLGLQFLLWYDEGEERNRGNFPPRFSGRQFPNYSSELNVNALELEDSALYLCASSLQFRNFYEQYFGPGTRLTVT.

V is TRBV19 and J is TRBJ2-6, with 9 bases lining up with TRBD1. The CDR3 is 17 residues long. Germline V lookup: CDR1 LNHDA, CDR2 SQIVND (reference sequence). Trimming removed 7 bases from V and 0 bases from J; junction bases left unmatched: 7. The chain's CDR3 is CASTRTGALSGANVLTF. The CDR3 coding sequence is TGTGCCAGTACAAGGACAGGGGCCCTCTCTGGGGCCAACGTCCTGACTTTC.

The CDR3 loop reads CASSLSGRSEQYF. Written as DNA, the CDR3 is TGTGCCAGCAGCCTTTCCGGGCGATCCGAGCAGTACTTC. V gene TRBV14 combines with J gene TRBJ2-7, with no clear D. The CDR3 contains 13 residues. V was shortened by 4 bases and J by 6 bases, with 13 bases between the two germline ends. From germline, CDR1 is SGHDN and CDR2 FVKESK.

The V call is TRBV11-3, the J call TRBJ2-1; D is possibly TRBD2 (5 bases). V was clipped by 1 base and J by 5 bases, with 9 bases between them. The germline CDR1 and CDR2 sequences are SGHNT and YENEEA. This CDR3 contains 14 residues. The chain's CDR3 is CASSLGGYNNEQFF. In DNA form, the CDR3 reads TGTGCCAGCAGCTTAGGCGGGTATAACAATGAGCAGTTCTTC.

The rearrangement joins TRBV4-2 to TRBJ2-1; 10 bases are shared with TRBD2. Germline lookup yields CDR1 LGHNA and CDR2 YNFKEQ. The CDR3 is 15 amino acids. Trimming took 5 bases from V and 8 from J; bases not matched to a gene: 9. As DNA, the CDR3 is TGTGCCAGCAGCTCCGGGGCTAGCGGGAGTGATGAGCAGTTCTTC. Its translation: CASSSGASGSDEQFF.

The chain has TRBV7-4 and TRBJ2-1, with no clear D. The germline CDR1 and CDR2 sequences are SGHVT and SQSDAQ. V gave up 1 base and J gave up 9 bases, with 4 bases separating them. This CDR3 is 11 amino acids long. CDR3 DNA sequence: TGTGCCAGCAGCTTAGGGACTGAGCAGTTCTTC. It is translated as CASSLGTEQFF. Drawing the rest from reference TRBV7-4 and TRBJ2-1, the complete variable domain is GAGVSQSPRYKVAKRGRDVALRCDSISGHVTLYWYRQTLGQGSEVLTYSQSDAQRDKSGRPSGRFSAERPERSVSTLKIQRTEQGDSAVYLCASSLGTEQFFGPGTRLTVL.

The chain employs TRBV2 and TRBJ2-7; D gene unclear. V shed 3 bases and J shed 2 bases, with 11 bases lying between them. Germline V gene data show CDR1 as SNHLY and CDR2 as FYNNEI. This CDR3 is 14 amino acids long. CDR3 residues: CASSDFSQAYEQYF. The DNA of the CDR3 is TGTGCCAGCAGTGATTTTAGTCAAGCCTACGAGCAGTACTTC.

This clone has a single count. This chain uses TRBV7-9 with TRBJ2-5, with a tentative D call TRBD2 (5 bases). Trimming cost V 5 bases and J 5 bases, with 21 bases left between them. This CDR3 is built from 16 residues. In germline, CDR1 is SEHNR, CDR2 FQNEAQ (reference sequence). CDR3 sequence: CASSPPDYPHRETQYF. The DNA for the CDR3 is TGTGCCAGCAGCCCCCCCGACTATCCCCACCGGGAGACCCAGTACTTC.

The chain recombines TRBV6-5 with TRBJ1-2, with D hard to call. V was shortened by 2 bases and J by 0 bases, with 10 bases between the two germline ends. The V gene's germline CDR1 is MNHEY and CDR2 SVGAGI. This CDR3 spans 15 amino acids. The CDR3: CASSYAGRANYGYTF. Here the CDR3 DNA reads TGTGCCAGCAGTTACGCTGGCAGAGCTAACTATGGCTACACCTTC.

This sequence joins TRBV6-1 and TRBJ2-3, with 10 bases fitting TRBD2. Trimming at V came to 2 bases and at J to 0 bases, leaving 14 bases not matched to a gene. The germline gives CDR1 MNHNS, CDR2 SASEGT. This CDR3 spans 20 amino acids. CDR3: CASSEPQIGLAADSTDTQYF. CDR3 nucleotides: TGTGCCAGCAGTGAACCACAGATTGGACTAGCGGCCGATAGCACAGATACGCAGTATTTT.

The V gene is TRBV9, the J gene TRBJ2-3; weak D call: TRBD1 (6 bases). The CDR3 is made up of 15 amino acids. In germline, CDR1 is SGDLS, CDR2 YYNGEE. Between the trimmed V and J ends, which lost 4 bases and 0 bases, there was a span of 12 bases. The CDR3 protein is CASSQDSHSTDTQYF. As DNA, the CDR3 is TGTGCCAGCAGCCAGGACAGCCATAGCACAGATACGCAGTATTTT.

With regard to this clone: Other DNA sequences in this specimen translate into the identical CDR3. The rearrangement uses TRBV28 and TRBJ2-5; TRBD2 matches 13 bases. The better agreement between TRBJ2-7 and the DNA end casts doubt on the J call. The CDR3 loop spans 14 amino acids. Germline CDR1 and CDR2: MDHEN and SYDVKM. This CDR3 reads CASSLGTSGNEQYF. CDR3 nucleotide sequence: TGTGCCAGCAGTTTAGGGACTAGCGGGAACGAGCAGTACTTC.

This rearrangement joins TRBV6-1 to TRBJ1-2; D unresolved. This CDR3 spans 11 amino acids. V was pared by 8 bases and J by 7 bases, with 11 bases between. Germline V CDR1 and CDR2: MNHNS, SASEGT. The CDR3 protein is CASQSLSGYTF. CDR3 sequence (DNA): TGTGCCAGCCAATCCCTCTCTGGCTACACCTTC.

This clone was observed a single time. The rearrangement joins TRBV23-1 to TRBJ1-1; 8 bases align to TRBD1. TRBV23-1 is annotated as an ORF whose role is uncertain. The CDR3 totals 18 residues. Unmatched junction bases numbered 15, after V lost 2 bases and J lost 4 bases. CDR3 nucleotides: TGCGCCAGCAGTCAACGGTCGAGGGTCAGGGGGCTGAGCACTGAAGCTTTCTTT. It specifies CASSQRSRVRGLSTEAFF.

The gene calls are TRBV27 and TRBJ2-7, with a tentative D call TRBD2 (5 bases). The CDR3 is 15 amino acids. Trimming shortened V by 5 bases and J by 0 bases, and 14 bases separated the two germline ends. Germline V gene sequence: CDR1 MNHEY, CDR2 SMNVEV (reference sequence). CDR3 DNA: TGTGCCAGCAGTCTTACCGGACTGGCCTCCTACGAGCAGTACTTC. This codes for CASSLTGLASYEQYF.

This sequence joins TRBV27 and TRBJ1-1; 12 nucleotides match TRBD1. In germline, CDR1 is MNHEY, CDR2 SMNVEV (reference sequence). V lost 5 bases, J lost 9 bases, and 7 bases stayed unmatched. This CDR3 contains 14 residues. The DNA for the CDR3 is TGTGCCAGCAGTAGGGGACAGGGGGCAACACAAGCTTTCTTT. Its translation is CASSRGQGATQAFF.

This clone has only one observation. The CDR3: CASSLLGTGGTEAFF. In nucleotides, the CDR3 is TGCGCCAGCAGCTTGCTCGGGACAGGGGGCACTGAAGCTTTCTTT. This chain uses TRBV5-1 with TRBJ1-1, with 11 nucleotides matching TRBD1. This CDR3 comprises 15 residues. Germline V gives CDR1 SGHRS, CDR2 YFSETQ. Losses at the gene ends were 1 base for V and 4 bases for J; bases not matched to a gene: 3.

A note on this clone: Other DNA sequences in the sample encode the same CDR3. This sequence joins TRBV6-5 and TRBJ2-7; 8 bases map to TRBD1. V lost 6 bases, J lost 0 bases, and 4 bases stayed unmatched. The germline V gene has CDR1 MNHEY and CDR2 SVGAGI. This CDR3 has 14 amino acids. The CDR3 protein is CASSRGQGSYEQYF. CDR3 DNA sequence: TGTGCCAGCAGCCGAGGACAGGGCTCCTACGAGCAGTACTTC.

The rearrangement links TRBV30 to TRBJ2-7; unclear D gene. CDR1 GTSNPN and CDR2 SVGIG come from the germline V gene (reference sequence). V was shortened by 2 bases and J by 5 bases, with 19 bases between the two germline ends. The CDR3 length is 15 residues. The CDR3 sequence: CAWSILERSLDEQYF. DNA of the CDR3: TGTGCCTGGAGTATTCTTGAGCGTTCCCTGGACGAGCAGTACTTC.

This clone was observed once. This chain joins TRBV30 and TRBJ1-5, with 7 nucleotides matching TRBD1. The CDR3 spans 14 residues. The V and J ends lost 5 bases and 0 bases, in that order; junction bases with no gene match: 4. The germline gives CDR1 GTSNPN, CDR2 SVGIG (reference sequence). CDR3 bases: TGTGCCTGGGGAGGGACAGATAGCAATCAGCCCCAGCATTTT. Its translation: CAWGGTDSNQPQHF.

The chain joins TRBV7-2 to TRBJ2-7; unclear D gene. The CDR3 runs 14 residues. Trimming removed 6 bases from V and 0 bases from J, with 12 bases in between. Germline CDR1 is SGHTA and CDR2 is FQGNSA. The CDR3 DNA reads TGTGCCAGCAGGGACGCCTCCTACTCCTACGAGCAGTACTTC. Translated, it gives CASRDASYSYEQYF.

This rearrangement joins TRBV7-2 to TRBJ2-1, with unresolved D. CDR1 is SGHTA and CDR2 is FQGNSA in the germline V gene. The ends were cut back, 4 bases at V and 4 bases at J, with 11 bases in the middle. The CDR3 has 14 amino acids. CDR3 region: CASSYDPDYNEQFF. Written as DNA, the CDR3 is TGTGCCAGCAGCTACGATCCGGATTACAATGAGCAGTTCTTC. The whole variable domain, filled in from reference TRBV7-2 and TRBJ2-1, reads GAGVSQSPSNKVTEKGKDVELRCDPISGHTALYWYRQSLGQGLEFLIYFQGNSAPDKSGLPSDRFSAERTGGSVSTLTIQRTQQEDSAVYLCASSYDPDYNEQFFGPGTRLTVL.

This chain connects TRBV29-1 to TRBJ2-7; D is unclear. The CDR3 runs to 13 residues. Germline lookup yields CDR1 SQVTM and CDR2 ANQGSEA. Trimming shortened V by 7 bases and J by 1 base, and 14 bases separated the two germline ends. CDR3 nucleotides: TGCAGCGCAATAGAAGTACTTTCCTACGAGCAGTACTTC. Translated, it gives CSAIEVLSYEQYF.

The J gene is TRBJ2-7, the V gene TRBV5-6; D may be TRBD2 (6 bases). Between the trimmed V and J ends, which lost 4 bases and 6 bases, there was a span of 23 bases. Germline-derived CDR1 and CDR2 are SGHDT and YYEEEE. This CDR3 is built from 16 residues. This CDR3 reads CASSPNPSVTWSEQYF. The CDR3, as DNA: TGTGCCAGCAGCCCGAACCCTAGCGTCACTTGGAGCGAGCAGTACTTC. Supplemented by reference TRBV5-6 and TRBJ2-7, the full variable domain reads DAGVTQSPTHLIKTRGQQVTLRCSPKSGHDTVSWYQQALGQGPQFIFQYYEEEERQRGNFPDRFSGHQFPNYSSELNVNALLLGDSALYLCASSPNPSVTWSEQYFGPGTRLTVT.

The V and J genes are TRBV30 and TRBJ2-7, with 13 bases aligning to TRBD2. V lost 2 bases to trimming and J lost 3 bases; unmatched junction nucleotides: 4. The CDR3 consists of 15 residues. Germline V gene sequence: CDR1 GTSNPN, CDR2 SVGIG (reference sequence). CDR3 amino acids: CAWSIGTSGNYEQYF. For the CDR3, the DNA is TGTGCCTGGAGTATAGGGACTAGCGGGAACTACGAGCAGTACTTC. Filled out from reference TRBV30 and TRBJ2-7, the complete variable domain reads SQTIHQWPATLVQPVGSPLSLECTVEGTSNPNLYWYRQAAGRGLQLLFYSVGIGQISSEVPQNLSASRPQDRQFILSSKKLLLSDSGFYLCAWSIGTSGNYEQYFGPGTRLTVT.

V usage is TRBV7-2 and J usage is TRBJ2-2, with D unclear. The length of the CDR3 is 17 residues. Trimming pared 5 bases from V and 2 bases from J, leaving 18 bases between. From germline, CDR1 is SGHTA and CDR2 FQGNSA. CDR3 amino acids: CASSPLSPLLNTGELFF. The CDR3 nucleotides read TGTGCCAGCAGCCCGCTATCCCCTCTACTAAACACCGGGGAGCTGTTTTTT.

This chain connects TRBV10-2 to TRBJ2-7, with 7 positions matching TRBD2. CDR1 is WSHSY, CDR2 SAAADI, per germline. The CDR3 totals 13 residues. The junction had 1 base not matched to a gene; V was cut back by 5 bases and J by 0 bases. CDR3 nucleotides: TGCGCCAGCAGTCTAGCGGCCTCCTACGAGCAGTACTTC. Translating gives CASSLAASYEQYF.

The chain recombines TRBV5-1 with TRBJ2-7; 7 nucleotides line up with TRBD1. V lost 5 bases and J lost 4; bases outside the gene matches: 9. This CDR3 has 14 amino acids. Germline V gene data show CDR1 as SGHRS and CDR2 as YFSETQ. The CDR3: CASSPRDSKYEQYF. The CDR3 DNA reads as TGCGCCAGCAGTCCCCGGGACAGTAAATACGAGCAGTACTTC.

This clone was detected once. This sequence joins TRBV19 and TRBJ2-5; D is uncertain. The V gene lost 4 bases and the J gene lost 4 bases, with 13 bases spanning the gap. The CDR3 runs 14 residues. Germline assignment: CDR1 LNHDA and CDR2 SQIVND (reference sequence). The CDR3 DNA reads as TGTGCCAGTAGTACCTCGCAGGTATCAGAGACCCAGTACTTC. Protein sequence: CASSTSQVSETQYF.

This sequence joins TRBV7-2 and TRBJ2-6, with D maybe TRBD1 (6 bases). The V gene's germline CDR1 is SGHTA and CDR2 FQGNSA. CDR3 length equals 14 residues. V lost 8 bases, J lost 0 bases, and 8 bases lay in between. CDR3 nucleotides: TGTGCCAGCCGCAGGGGCTCTGGGGCCAACGTCCTGACTTTC. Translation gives CASRRGSGANVLTF.

Here the CDR3 DNA reads TGTGCCAGCAGTTACAGTTCAGGGGGCAGGGACGAGCAGTACTTC. Amino acids: CASSYSSGGRDEQYF. The V gene is TRBV6-6, the J gene TRBJ2-7; 8 nucleotides agree with TRBD1. This CDR3 spans 15 amino acids. The germline V gene encodes CDR1 MNHNY and CDR2 SVGAGI (reference sequence). The junction had 8 bases not matched to a gene; V was cut back by 2 bases and J by 5 bases.